One and the same sample provided the 20 T cell receptor beta chains below, sequenced in a study of blood T cells in healthy people across ages. Next came a second PCR, run for about 6 to 12 cycles, which used a sample-barcoded 5' primer along with a J-beta primer mix. MiXCR, run by TCRdb on the 5' RACE reads, gives a single entry per CDR3 protein. This table has roughly 1,100,000 distinct CDR3 sequences, about 25% appearing once. These sequences were also reported in another study, on T cells of mothers and their children.

The sample consisted of blood. The receptors were gathered from a girl aged 2 to 10 in good health.

This clonotype was seen a handful of times. V and J are TRBV13 and TRBJ2-1, with 12 bases aligning to TRBD2. The DNA end favors TRBJ2-7, so the J call may be wrong. CDR1 and CDR2 from the germline V gene are PRHDT and FYEKMQ (reference sequence). The CDR3 totals 16 residues. The CDR3 region is CASSTSSGRAPYEQYF. In DNA form, the CDR3 reads TGTGCCAGCAGCACCTCTAGCGGGAGGGCCCCCTACGAGCAGTACTTC.

The V call is TRBV6-1, the J call TRBJ1-1; D is perhaps TRBD1 (6 bases). V was trimmed by 5 bases and J by 5 bases, leaving 15 bases between them. The CDR3 runs to 14 residues. CDR1 MNHNS and CDR2 SASEGT come from the germline V gene. The CDR3 sequence is CASSKGGRGTEAFF. The CDR3 nucleotides are TGTGCCAGCAGTAAGGGGGGTAGAGGTACTGAAGCTTTCTTT.

This clonotype showed up just a few times. The rearrangement uses TRBV9 and TRBJ1-2, with D perhaps TRBD1 (5 bases). The V end was cut by 1 base, the J end by 2 bases, with 9 bases between. This CDR3 region has 14 residues. The V gene's germline CDR1 is SGDLS and CDR2 YYNGEE. The CDR3 sequence is CASSVLGLNYGYTF. CDR3 sequence (DNA): TGTGCCAGCAGCGTACTGGGACTGAACTATGGCTACACCTTC.

The CDR3 spells CASSSVGVGQIVTNYGYTF. The DNA of the CDR3 is TGTGCCAGCAGTTCTGTGGGGGTTGGACAGATCGTAACTAACTATGGCTACACCTTC. This chain joins TRBV12-3 or TRBV12-4 and TRBJ1-2; D is possibly TRBD1 (6 bases). The CDR3 has 19 residues. The V and J ends lost 4 bases and 0 bases respectively, with 24 bases between them.

This clonotype has ten or more counts. J is TRBJ2-7 and V is TRBV7-9; D is unclear. Germline V gene lookup returns CDR1 SEHNR and CDR2 FQNEAQ (reference sequence). Trimming pared 5 bases from V and 0 bases from J, leaving 5 bases between. The CDR3 is 12 amino acids. CDR3 protein: CASSASSYEQYF. DNA for the CDR3: TGTGCCAGCAGCGCCAGCTCCTACGAGCAGTACTTC.

A few counts support this clonotype. The rearrangement joins TRBV7-6 to TRBJ2-5; 10 nucleotides line up with TRBD1. This CDR3 has 16 residues. Per the germline V gene, CDR1 is SGHVS and CDR2 is FNYEAQ. Germline trimming cut 5 bases from V and 5 bases from J; bases unmatched to any gene: 11. The CDR3 region is CASSRRDRGVGETQYF. The CDR3 DNA follows: TGTGCCAGCAGCAGGAGGGACAGGGGAGTAGGGGAGACCCAGTACTTC.

The rearrangement links TRBV4-1 to TRBJ2-3; TRBD2 agrees at 11 bases. With 4 bases clipped from V and 2 bases from J, the junction kept 5 bases outside the gene matches. CDR1 is MGHRA and CDR2 is YSYEKL in the germline V gene. This CDR3 is 16 amino acids long. CDR3 nucleotides: TGCGCCAGCAGCCCCGGGACTAGCGGCTTCACAGATACGCAGTATTTT. This encodes CASSPGTSGFTDTQYF.

This clonotype was detected a few times. The V call is TRBV7-9, the J call TRBJ2-2; D is undetermined. Trimming pared 5 bases from V and 5 bases from J, leaving 6 bases between. Per germline, CDR1 SEHNR and CDR2 FQNEAQ (reference sequence). This CDR3 has 12 amino acids. The CDR3 DNA is TGTGCCAGCAGCAAAGGGACCGGGGAGCTGTTTTTT. Translation: CASSKGTGELFF.

This clonotype was detected only a few times. The CDR3 loop is CSASDREAVNTIYF. The CDR3 DNA reads TGCAGTGCTAGTGACAGGGAAGCGGTAAACACCATATATTTT. The rearrangement joins TRBV20-1 to TRBJ1-3; 7 bases map to TRBD1. J was trimmed by 6 bases and V by 3 bases; bases with no gene match: 8. This CDR3 is built from 14 residues. The germline gives CDR1 DFQATT, CDR2 SNEGSKA (reference sequence).

The rearrangement links TRBV20-1 to TRBJ1-4; perhaps TRBD1 as D (6 bases). This CDR3 contains 14 residues. CDR1 and CDR2 from the germline V gene are DFQATT and SNEGSKA (reference sequence). Between the trimmed V and J ends, which lost 3 bases and 7 bases, there was a span of 15 bases. The CDR3 here is CSASIPGAGEKLFF. The CDR3 nucleotides read TGCAGTGCTAGTATTCCGGGGGCGGGTGAAAAACTGTTTTTT.

The chain joins TRBV2 to TRBJ2-5; D not resolved. The tail of the sequence fits TRBJ2-7 better, so the J call may be wrong. There are 12 residues in the CDR3. The germline V gene has CDR1 SNHLY and CDR2 FYNNEI. Here the CDR3 DNA reads TGTGCCAGCCGTGCCAGTTACGGCGAGCAGTACTTC. Translation: CASRASYGEQYF.

This clonotype was seen a handful of times. The chain carries TRBV6-5 and TRBJ2-5, with TRBD2 identical over 8 bases. Looked up from germline, CDR1 is MNHEY and CDR2 is SVGAGI. This CDR3 is 14 amino acids long. After removal of 6 bases from V and 5 bases from J, the junction contained 8 bases not matched to a gene. CDR3 nucleotides: TGTGCCAGCAGCCGACTAGCGCGAGAGGAGACCCAGTACTTC. Translation: CASSRLAREETQYF.

Here the CDR3 reads CASSSSERGYYEQYF. In DNA, the CDR3 is TGTGCCAGCAGTTCCTCCGAGCGGGGATATTACGAGCAGTACTTC. V is TRBV6-2 or TRBV6-3 and J is TRBJ2-7; 7 nucleotides line up with TRBD2. The germline V gene has CDR1 MNHEY and CDR2 SVGEGT. The ends lost 4 bases at V and 4 bases at J; junction bases unmatched: 10. The CDR3 consists of 15 residues.

The V call is TRBV10-3, the J call TRBJ2-5, with 8 bases that match TRBD1. The CDR3 extends over 13 amino acids. Germline-derived CDR1 and CDR2 are ENHRY and SYGVKD. V was pared by 6 bases and J by 3 bases, with 3 bases of the junction left unmatched. The chain's CDR3 is CAIRMDREETQYF. DNA for the CDR3: TGTGCCATCAGAATGGACAGGGAAGAGACCCAGTACTTC.

This clonotype appeared a few times. The rearrangement links TRBV7-9 to TRBJ2-7, with D maybe TRBD1 (6 bases). Germline values: CDR1 SEHNR, CDR2 FQNEAQ (reference sequence). CDR3 size: 15 residues. The ends were cut back, 5 bases at V and 0 bases at J, with 14 bases in the middle. This CDR3 is CASSPTGSSSYEQYF. The DNA for the CDR3 is TGTGCCAGCAGCCCAACAGGGTCGAGCTCCTACGAGCAGTACTTC.

Only a few counts were recorded for this clonotype. The chain combines TRBV29-1 with TRBJ2-3, with TRBD2 matching over 14 bases. The CDR3 loop spans 14 amino acids. V lost 7 bases, J lost 5 bases, and 5 bases stayed unmatched. Germline values: CDR1 SQVTM, CDR2 ANQGSEA. CDR3 bases: TGCAGCGCTGGGACTAGCGGGGGTGGAGATACGCAGTATTTT. It is translated as CSAGTSGGGDTQYF.

This clonotype was detected only a few times. The chain uses TRBV7-9 and TRBJ2-5; 11 nucleotides line up with TRBD2. The J call may be in error: the DNA end matches TRBJ2-7 better. Germline values: CDR1 SEHNR, CDR2 FQNEAQ (reference sequence). This CDR3 contains 15 residues. The CDR3 bases are TGTGCCAGCAGCTTCCTCGGGACTAGCGGCTACGAGCAGTACTTC. Protein sequence: CASSFLGTSGYEQYF.

V is TRBV20-1 and J is TRBJ2-5; 8 bases agree with TRBD2. This CDR3 region has 15 residues. Germline V CDR1 and CDR2: DFQATT, SNEGSKA (reference sequence). After removal of 5 bases from V and 0 bases from J, the junction contained 8 bases not matched to a gene. CDR3: CSAPTSGSYQETQYF. CDR3 DNA sequence: TGCAGTGCTCCCACTAGCGGAAGTTACCAAGAGACCCAGTACTTC.

This clonotype was seen a handful of times. This chain links TRBV20-1 with TRBJ2-1; 7 bases map to TRBD2. Per germline, CDR1 DFQATT and CDR2 SNEGSKA (reference sequence). The CDR3 length is 16 residues. The V and J ends lost 7 bases and 0 bases, in that order; junction bases with no gene match: 12. The CDR3 DNA follows: TGCAGTGGGATCCCCCTACTAGCGTCCTCCTACAATGAGCAGTTCTTC. Its translation is CSGIPLLASSYNEQFF.

The rearrangement links TRBV7-2 to TRBJ2-5, with 10 bases aligning to TRBD2. Matching the DNA end better, TRBJ2-1 makes the J call doubtful. From germline, CDR1 is SGHTA and CDR2 FQGNSA. CDR3 length: 15 residues. CDR3 in DNA: TGTGCCAGCAGCTTTGGGTCTAGCGGGGGCAATGAGCAGTTCTTC. This codes for CASSFGSSGGNEQFF.